The source of this T cell receptor (beta chain) is a study of T cell responses to AZD1222 COVID-19 vaccine. Study-level results: The reported proportion of spike-specific TCRs targeting unmutated variant regions was nearly half. The sample set comprised mostly white British donors with more females, and clonal diversity was possibly underestimated. Spike-specific TCR breadth and depth both grew after two AZD1222 doses.

Assay: immunoSEQ multiplex PCR; the TCRdb copy retains only in-frame clones and omits some. The sample has under 140,000 clones, approximately 94% seen once. CDR3 length: 14 amino acids. Germline CDR1 LNHNV, CDR2 YYDKDF (reference sequence). Trimming cost V 6 bases and J 5 bases; bases outside gene matches: 8. Concerning this clone itself: Its cognate antigen is unknown.

This receptor was taken from an adult who received the AZD1222 COVID-19 vaccine. Sequencing used peripheral blood, obtained 28 days after the second AZD1222 dose. This rearrangement joins TRBV15 to TRBJ1-1; the match to TRBD1 covers 8 bases. CDR3: CATRGDRMRTEAFF. The CDR3 nucleotides read TGTGCCACCAGGGGGGACAGGATGAGGACTGAAGCTTTCTTT.